This is a list of T cell receptor beta chains from one sample in a study of tumor-infiltrating lymphocytes in primary liver carcinoma. MiXCR, run by TCRdb on the multiplex PCR reads, gives a single entry per CDR3 protein. This repertoire shows more than 100,000 distinct CDR3 sequences, less than 75% found once; its top ten account for over 8%. Sequencing input: tumor-adjacent normal liver tissue. Source of these receptors: a woman aged 55-70 years with primary liver carcinoma and hepatitis B virus infection. Both conserved end residues are part of each CDR3. The D gene is left open where the match is weak. Not all rows give a size; the values are once, few, many and, for expanded clones, a class.

cdr3_length d_call clone_size j_call v_call cdr3_nt cdr3_aa
17 TRBD2 many TRBJ2-3 TRBV28 TGTGCCAGCAGCCACTGGGGGGGTAGCGGGAGCACAGATACGCAGTATTTT CASSHWGGSGSTDTQYF
14 TRBD1 . TRBJ1-1 TRBV18 TGTGCCAGCTCATCGCGGACAGGGCAGACTGAAGCTTTCTTT CASSSRTGQTEAFF
16 TRBD2 . TRBJ2-2 TRBV5-6 TGTGCCAGCAGCCTGATGAGCGGGACCACAGCCGGGGAGCTGTTTTTT CASSLMSGTTAGELFF
14 . . TRBJ1-1 TRBV7-3 TGTGCCAGCAGCTCACAGCCCCGGAACACTGAAGCTTTCTTT CASSSQPRNTEAFF
13 . many TRBJ2-4 TRBV7-9 TGTGCCAGCAGCCGGCCTGCCGGAAACATTCAGTACTTC CASSRPAGNIQYF
15 . . TRBJ2-1 TRBV6-5 TGTGCCAGTAGCGACACAGGGAAGGGCTTCAATGAGCAGTTCTTC CASSDTGKGFNEQFF
13 . . TRBJ2-5 TRBV2 TGTGCCAGCAGAACAGGGATCCAAGAGACCCAGTACTTC CASRTGIQETQYF
15 . . TRBJ1-2 TRBV11-2 TGTGCCAACAGCCCCCGGGGACTCCTGGGCTATGGCTACACCTTC CANSPRGLLGYGYTF
14 . few TRBJ1-5 TRBV11-1 TGTGCCAGCAGCTCGGACGGGAGCAGAGATACGCAGCATTTT CASSSDGSRDTQHF
16 . . TRBJ2-2 TRBV19 TGTGCCAGTAGTATGAGGGGGGGGAGGAACACCGGGGAGCTGTTTTTT CASSMRGGRNTGELFF
14 TRBD2 . TRBJ2-3 TRBV6-1 TGTGCCAGCGGGATAGCGGGAGGCACAGATATGCAGTATTTT CASGIAGGTDMQYF
14 . . TRBJ2-5 TRBV5-6 TGTGCCAGAAGCTTGGCAGCGGAACAAGAGACCCAGTATTTC CARSLAAEQETQYF
15 . . TRBJ2-1 TRBV5-1 TGCGCCAGCAGCTTGGAAGGGAGGTCCCACAATGAGCAGTTCTTC CASSLEGRSHNEQFF
14 . . TRBJ2-2 TRBV12-3/TRBV12-4 TGTGGCGGCACCCCAACGGGTAGCACTGGGGAGCTGTTTTTT CGGTPTGSTGELFF
12 . . TRBJ1-2 TRBV6-5 TGTGCCAGCAACCCTGGGTTGGGTGGCTACGCGTTC CASNPGLGGYAF
12 TRBD2 many TRBJ2-7 TRBV6-1 TGTGCCAGCAGTGGGGCTAGCGGGACACCCCTCTTC CASSGASGTPLF
13 . . TRBJ2-4 TRBV7-9 TGTGCCAGCAGCTTGGGGGTCGAAGACATTCAGTACTTC CASSLGVEDIQYF
16 . . TRBJ1-2 TRBV11-2 TGTGCCAGCAGCATCGGGACAACGGAGGGGTTCTATGGCTACACTTTC CASSIGTTEGFYGYTF
16 . . TRBJ1-1 TRBV6-1 TGTGCCAGCAGTGTAGCGAAGGCGAGGTTGGACACTGAAGCTTTCTTT CASSVAKARLDTEAFF
15 . . TRBJ2-1 TRBV11-1 TGTGCCAGCAGCTTAGGGAGGACAACCTACAATGAGCAATTCTTC CASSLGRTTYNEQFF
14 . . TRBJ2-6 TRBV6-6 TGTGCCAGCAATAAATGTGGCAGCACCAACGTCCTGACTTTC CASNKCGSTNVLTF
14 . few TRBJ2-7 TRBV18 TGTGCCAGCTCACCAGACGGTAGCTCCTACGAGCAGTACTTC CASSPDGSSYEQYF
13 . . TRBJ2-6 TRBV28 TGTGCCAGCAGCATACCGGGACCGAACGTCCTGACTTTC CASSIPGPNVLTF
13 . . TRBJ2-1 TRBV12-3/TRBV12-4 TGTGCCAGCAGTTTATACAGGCCCAATGAGCTGTCCTTC CASSLYRPNELSF
11 . many TRBJ2-7 TRBV10-2 TGCGCCAGCAGTGCGGTGGACGAGCAGTACTTC CASSAVDEQYF
13 . many TRBJ2-7 TRBV29-1 TGCAGCGTTGGCCAGACAGACGCCTACGAGCAGTACTTC CSVGQTDAYEQYF
11 . many TRBJ1-2 TRBV29-1 TGCAGTGCAAGGGTGAACTATGGCTACACCTTC CSARVNYGYTF
14 TRBD1 . TRBJ1-2 TRBV14 TGTTCCAGCAGCCATGGGACAGGGGGCTATGACTACACCTTC CSSSHGTGGYDYTF
10 . . TRBJ2-5 TRBV7-8 TGTGCCAGCAGCTTGGAGACCCGGTACTTC CASSLETRYF
15 . many TRBJ1-3 TRBV4-2 TGTGCCAGCAGCCACGTCCAGTCTACTGGAAACACCATATATTTT CASSHVQSTGNTIYF
15 . . TRBJ2-7 TRBV28 TGTGTCAGCAGTACTACCGCCGGGACGGTCTACGAGCAGTACTTC CVSSTTAGTVYEQYF
18 . . TRBJ1-2 TRBV6-6 TGTGCCAACAGTTACCGCGCTATGGGAGGAGATTCGGCAAAGGGCTACACCTTC CANSYRAMGGDSAKGYTF
17 TRBD1 . TRBJ1-1 TRBV5-1 TGCGCCAGCAGCTTGGGACAGGGGGTTGACATGAACACTGAAGCTTCCTTT CASSLGQGVDMNTEASF
14 TRBD1 medium-sized TRBJ1-1 TRBV11-2 TGTGCCAGCAGCTTGAGCAGGGGGGATACTGAAGCTTTCTTT CASSLSRGDTEAFF